The T cell receptor beta chain under discussion was sequenced for a study of cytomegalovirus exposure and HLA in healthy donors. Broader study findings: Later, an analysis found that TCR clusters from the first cohort tended to co-occur in the 120 or so validation repertoires. Despite most TCR sequences being rare, some public TCRs occurred in many donors.

Note on this clone: The antigen is unknown.

The donors were part of the validation cohort, which consisted of approximately 110 subjects and was separate from the first cohort of 666 subjects. Sequencing was performed with immunoSEQ multiplex PCR; in TCRdb, only in-frame clones are kept and a portion is missing. The repertoire consists of 130,000 to 150,000 clones, with around 90% occurring once and the leading ten covering 6.5% to 8.5%. CDR1 MNHEY and CDR2 SVGAGI come from the germline V gene. CDR3 length equals 13 residues. V shed 6 bases and J shed 2 bases, with 11 bases lying between them. The J gene is TRBJ2-7, the V gene TRBV6-5; possible D gene TRBD1, 6 bases. Material: PBMCs. This receptor was obtained from a woman younger than 35 in good health and CMV-seropositive. CDR3 region: CASRINRAYEQYF. The CDR3 DNA follows: TGTGCCAGCAGGATAAACAGGGCCTACGAGCAGTACTTC.